What follows are 26 T cell receptor beta chains derived from one specimen sequenced in a study of breast tumors, draining lymph nodes, adjacent tissues. TCRdb redid the calling of the multiplex PCR reads with MiXCR, one entry per CDR3 protein. The table has about 11,000 distinct CDR3 sequences, roughly 34% seen once; the top ten hold just over 14%. The sample consisted of breast tumor tissue. These receptor sequences come from a female donor with breast cancer. Some clones in this sample may be carry-over from other donors' samples.

The chain is built from TRBV7-2 and TRBJ1-1, with D unresolved. Trimming cost V 1 base and J 5 bases, with 5 bases left between them. The CDR3 consists of 12 residues. The germline V gene has CDR1 SGHTA and CDR2 FQGNSA. In DNA form, the CDR3 reads TGTGCCAGCAGCTTAGGGGCGACTGAAGCTTTCTTT. Protein sequence: CASSLGATEAFF.

V and J are TRBV28 and TRBJ1-5; possible D gene TRBD1, 6 bases. This CDR3 comprises 13 residues. V dropped 7 bases and J dropped 9 bases, with 16 bases sitting between them. Germline-derived CDR1 and CDR2 are MDHEN and SYDVKM. The CDR3 loop is CASNLSGVGPQHF. The CDR3 nucleotides read TGTGCCAGCAATCTCTCAGGGGTAGGGCCCCAGCATTTT.

This clonotype was detected many times. The V call is TRBV6-1, the J call TRBJ2-1; TRBD2 aligns across 15 bases. The junction had 16 bases not matched to a gene; V was cut back by 6 bases and J by 4 bases. CDR1 is MNHNS and CDR2 is SASEGT in the germline V gene. The CDR3 has 20 residues. In DNA, the CDR3 is TGTGCCAGCAGCTTAATGGGACTAGCGGGGGGCCCACCCAAGTACAATGAGCAGTTCTTC. It translates to CASSLMGLAGGPPKYNEQFF.

This clonotype was detected ten times or more. The V and J genes are TRBV6-1 and TRBJ2-7; tentatively, D is TRBD1 or TRBD2 (5 bases each). Germline loops: CDR1 MNHNS, CDR2 SASEGT. Trimming removed 6 bases at V and 6 bases at J, with 21 bases between. The CDR3 runs 15 residues. DNA of the CDR3: TGTGCCAGCAGGCGGTTGGTAGGGGAGTCGGGCGAGCAGTACTTC. Encoded protein: CASRRLVGESGEQYF.

Ten or more counts support this clonotype. The chain has TRBV20-1 and TRBJ1-4, with D uncertain. Trimming left V 1 base short and J 7 bases short, with 13 bases between. This CDR3 has 14 amino acids. From germline, CDR1 is DFQATT and CDR2 SNEGSKA (reference sequence). The CDR3 sequence is CSARGSVVGEKLFF. CDR3 coding DNA: TGCAGTGCTAGAGGATCGGTGGTTGGTGAAAAACTGTTTTTT.

In its sample, this clonotype ranks as large. V is TRBV7-9 and J is TRBJ2-1; the match to TRBD1 covers 9 bases. The CDR3 sequence is 15 residues long. The germline V gene encodes CDR1 SEHNR and CDR2 FQNEAQ (reference sequence). Trimming removed 9 bases from V and 3 bases from J; junction bases left unmatched: 9. This CDR3 reads CASRDWGQGYNEQFF. The DNA of the CDR3 is TGTGCCAGTCGTGACTGGGGACAGGGCTACAATGAGCAGTTCTTC.

This clonotype was counted many times. This sequence joins TRBV9 and TRBJ2-3; no reliable D call. V dropped 0 bases and J dropped 2 bases, with 7 bases sitting between them. In germline, CDR1 is SGDLS, CDR2 YYNGEE. The CDR3 length is 14 residues. Here the CDR3 reads CASSVVGYTDTQYF. Here the CDR3 DNA reads TGTGCCAGCAGCGTAGTTGGATACACAGATACGCAGTATTTT.

This sequence joins TRBV15 and TRBJ1-4; D gene ambiguous. Germline CDR1 and CDR2: LNHNV and YYDKDF (reference sequence). V lost 0 bases, J lost 17 bases, and 19 bases lay in between. The CDR3 spans 14 residues. DNA of the CDR3: TGTGCCACCAGCAGAGATACGGTTCTAGAAAGACTTTTTTTT. This codes for CATSRDTVLERLFF. The full variable domain, rest sourced from reference TRBV15 and TRBJ1-4, is DAMVIQNPRYQVTQFGKPVTLSCSQTLNHNVMYWYQQKSSQAPKLLFHYYDKDFNNEADTPDNFQSRRPNTSFCFLDIRSPGLGDTAMYLCATSRDTVLERLFFGSGTQLSVL.

At least ten counts were recorded for this clonotype. The V call is TRBV6-5, the J call TRBJ1-2; D is perhaps TRBD1 (5 bases). This CDR3 has 15 amino acids. The V end was cut by 5 bases, the J end by 0 bases, with 13 bases between. Germline V lookup: CDR1 MNHEY, CDR2 SVGAGI. CDR3 bases: TGTGCCAGCAGTGGACACAGGAGATCTAACTATGGCTACACCTTC. Translation: CASSGHRRSNYGYTF.

Turning to this clonotype: It may be a read error: a sequence one base away is much more abundant. This chain uses TRBV27 with TRBJ2-2; 8 nucleotides match TRBD2. The trim removed 7 bases at V and 5 bases at J, leaving 9 bases unmatched. The germline gives CDR1 MNHEY, CDR2 SMNVEV (reference sequence). There are 15 residues in the CDR3. CDR3 residues: CASKNSGVETGELFF. The CDR3 DNA sequence: TGTGCCAGCAAAAATAGCGGGGTGGAGACCGGGGAGCTGTTTTTT.

This clonotype was seen at least ten times. The chain has TRBV19 and TRBJ1-2, with D possibly being TRBD1 (6 bases). This CDR3 comprises 14 residues. From germline, CDR1 is LNHDA and CDR2 SQIVND (reference sequence). The V and J ends lost 1 base and 4 bases respectively, with 10 bases between them. This chain's CDR3 is CASSIATGSYGYTF. The CDR3 bases are TGTGCCAGTAGTATAGCCACAGGGTCCTATGGCTACACCTTC.

The V gene is TRBV5-1, the J gene TRBJ2-3, with 7 bases fitting TRBD2. This CDR3 is built from 17 residues. V lost 4 bases and J lost 2; bases outside the gene matches: 13. Germline CDR1 and CDR2: SGHRS and YFSETQ. The DNA of the CDR3 is TGCGCCAGCAGCACCCAACTGACTAGCCGGAACACAGATACGCAGTATTTT. Amino acid sequence: CASSTQLTSRNTDTQYF.

This clonotype was detected a few times. This chain uses TRBV7-8 with TRBJ2-1; 13 bases match TRBD2. Germline assignment: CDR1 SGHVS and CDR2 FQNEAQ. J was trimmed by 7 bases and V by 5 bases; bases with no gene match: 2. The CDR3 loop spans 14 amino acids. The CDR3, as DNA: TGTGCCAGCAGCGGGACTAGCGGGACGAATGAGCAGTTCTTC. This translates into CASSGTSGTNEQFF.

Ten or more counts support this clonotype. This sequence joins TRBV7-2 and TRBJ1-3; no definite D call. Germline CDR1 reads SGHTA; CDR2 reads FQGNSA. CDR3 length: 13 residues. V was shortened by 5 bases and J by 1 base, with 6 bases between the two germline ends. CDR3 nucleotides: TGTGCCAGCAGCAAATTGTCTGGAAACACCATATATTTT. This encodes CASSKLSGNTIYF.

This clonotype has at least ten counts. This chain uses TRBV28 with TRBJ2-1, with D possibly matching TRBD2 (6 bases). This CDR3 has 14 amino acids. The V gene lost 9 bases and the J gene lost 12 bases, with 24 bases spanning the gap. The germline V gene has CDR1 MDHEN and CDR2 SYDVKM. DNA of the CDR3: TGTGCCAGTACGCGGGACCGCCCCGGTCAACGGCAGTTCTTC. Protein sequence: CASTRDRPGQRQFF.

The chain has TRBV4-1 and TRBJ2-7, with D unclear. The germline gives CDR1 MGHRA, CDR2 YSYEKL. V was pared by 0 bases and J by 2 bases, with 8 bases between. The CDR3 is made up of 14 amino acids. Written as DNA, the CDR3 is TGCGCCAGCAGCCAAGAGATAGGCACCTACGAGCAGTACTTC. It codes for CASSQEIGTYEQYF.

This chain joins TRBV10-2 and TRBJ2-7; no clear D. The CDR3 sequence is 14 residues long. CDR1 and CDR2 (germline): WSHSY, SAAADI. The V end was cut by 7 bases, the J end by 1 base, with 14 bases between. The CDR3 region is CASTPSDGSYEQYF. CDR3 bases: TGCGCCAGCACCCCCTCGGACGGGTCCTACGAGCAGTACTTC.

This clonotype has only a few counts. The J gene is TRBJ2-1, the V gene TRBV28; TRBD2 matches 8 bases. CDR1 and CDR2 (germline): MDHEN, SYDVKM. Trimming removed 5 bases from V and 4 bases from J; junction bases left unmatched: 7. The CDR3 is 15 residues long. The CDR3 sequence is CASSTGGTLYNEQFF. In DNA, the CDR3 is TGTGCCAGCAGTACGGGAGGGACGTTATACAATGAGCAGTTCTTC.

This clonotype is judged medium-sized. The chain carries TRBV5-5 and TRBJ1-5; the match to TRBD1 covers 7 bases. The V segment lost 1 base and the J segment 2 bases; nucleotides outside the gene matches: 3. Germline V gene lookup returns CDR1 SGHKS and CDR2 YYEKEE (reference sequence). The CDR3 runs to 15 residues. This CDR3 reads CASSLTGEGNQPQHF. In nucleotides, the CDR3 is TGTGCCAGCAGCTTGACAGGGGAGGGCAATCAGCCCCAGCATTTT.

By its share, this clonotype is medium-sized. The rearrangement links TRBV20-1 to TRBJ1-2; D not resolved. The CDR3 totals 10 residues. Germline V gene lookup returns CDR1 DFQATT and CDR2 SNEGSKA (reference sequence). V was cut by 1 base and J by 12 bases, with 9 bases left in between. For the CDR3, the DNA is TGCAGTGCTAGAGTGGGTTTCCACACCTTC. Its translation is CSARVGFHTF.

This clonotype has a count of ten or more. The rearrangement links TRBV27 to TRBJ2-2; 9 bases match TRBD2. V was clipped by 1 base and J by 7 bases; unmatched bases: 4. In germline, CDR1 is MNHEY, CDR2 SMNVEV (reference sequence). There are 15 residues in the CDR3. CDR3 bases: TGTGCCAGCAGTTTATTCTTGACTAGCGGCGGGGAGCTGTTTTTT. Residues: CASSLFLTSGGELFF.

This clonotype was counted at least ten times. The V gene is TRBV9, the J gene TRBJ1-5, with D hard to call. Trimming stripped 3 bases from V and 4 bases from J, with 17 bases between. Germline CDR1 is SGDLS and CDR2 is YYNGEE. The CDR3 length is 16 residues. In DNA form, the CDR3 reads TGTGCCAGCAGCGCGAATGTGAAGCAGGCGAATCAGCCCCAGCATTTT. The encoded protein is CASSANVKQANQPQHF.

The table lists this clonotype with many counts. The chain joins TRBV9 to TRBJ2-3; D is ambiguous. Trimming took off 0 bases at V and 2 bases at J, with 4 bases between the two ends. Germline-derived CDR1 and CDR2 are SGDLS and YYNGEE. CDR3 size: 13 residues. Written as DNA, the CDR3 is TGTGCCAGCAGCGTAGGAGACACAGATACGCAGTATTTT. Its translation: CASSVGDTDTQYF.

This clonotype is deemed medium-sized (0.01 to 0.1%). The chain couples TRBV11-2 to TRBJ2-1; 8 bases agree with TRBD2. Germline CDR1 reads SGHAT; CDR2 reads FQNNGV. This CDR3 contains 15 residues. J was trimmed by 6 bases and V by 5 bases; bases with no gene match: 9. Here the CDR3 DNA reads TGTGCCAGCAGCCTCCGACTAGCGCAAGGCAATGAGCAGTTCTTC. This gives the protein CASSLRLAQGNEQFF.

This clonotype occurred many times. The chain carries TRBV20-1 and TRBJ2-3, with D perhaps being TRBD1 or TRBD2 (5 bases each). In germline, CDR1 is DFQATT, CDR2 SNEGSKA (reference sequence). CDR3 size: 15 residues. V was clipped by 3 bases and J by 3 bases, with 16 bases between them. The CDR3 loop is CSASYRQGETDTQYF. Written as DNA, the CDR3 is TGCAGTGCTAGTTACAGGCAGGGAGAGACAGATACGCAGTATTTT.

Regarding this clonotype: A much larger clonotype is one base distant, so this may be a read error. The rearrangement uses TRBV5-4 and TRBJ2-2, with D possibly TRBD1 on 6 matching bases. CDR3 length: 14 amino acids. Germline V gene sequence: CDR1 SGHNT, CDR2 YYREEE (reference sequence). The CDR3 bases are TGTGCCAGCAGCTTTCACGACAGGCCCGGGGAGCTGTCTTTT. This codes for CASSFHDRPGELSF.